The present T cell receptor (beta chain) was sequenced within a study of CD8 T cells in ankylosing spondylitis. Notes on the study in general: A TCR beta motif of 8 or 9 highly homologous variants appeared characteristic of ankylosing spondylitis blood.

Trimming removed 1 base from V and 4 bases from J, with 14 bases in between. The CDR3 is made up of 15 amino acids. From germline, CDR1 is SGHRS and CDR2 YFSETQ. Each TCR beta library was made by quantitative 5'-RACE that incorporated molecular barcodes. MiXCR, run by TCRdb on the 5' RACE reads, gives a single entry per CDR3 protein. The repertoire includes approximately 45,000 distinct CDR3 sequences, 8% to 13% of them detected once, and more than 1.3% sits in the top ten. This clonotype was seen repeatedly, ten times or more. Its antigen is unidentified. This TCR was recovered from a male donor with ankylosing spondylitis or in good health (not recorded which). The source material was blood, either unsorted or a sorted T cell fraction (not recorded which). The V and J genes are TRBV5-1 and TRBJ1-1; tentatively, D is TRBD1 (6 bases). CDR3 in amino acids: CASSLSGGAGTEAFF. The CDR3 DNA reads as TGCGCCAGCAGCTTGTCGGGGGGCGCGGGCACTGAAGCTTTCTTT.